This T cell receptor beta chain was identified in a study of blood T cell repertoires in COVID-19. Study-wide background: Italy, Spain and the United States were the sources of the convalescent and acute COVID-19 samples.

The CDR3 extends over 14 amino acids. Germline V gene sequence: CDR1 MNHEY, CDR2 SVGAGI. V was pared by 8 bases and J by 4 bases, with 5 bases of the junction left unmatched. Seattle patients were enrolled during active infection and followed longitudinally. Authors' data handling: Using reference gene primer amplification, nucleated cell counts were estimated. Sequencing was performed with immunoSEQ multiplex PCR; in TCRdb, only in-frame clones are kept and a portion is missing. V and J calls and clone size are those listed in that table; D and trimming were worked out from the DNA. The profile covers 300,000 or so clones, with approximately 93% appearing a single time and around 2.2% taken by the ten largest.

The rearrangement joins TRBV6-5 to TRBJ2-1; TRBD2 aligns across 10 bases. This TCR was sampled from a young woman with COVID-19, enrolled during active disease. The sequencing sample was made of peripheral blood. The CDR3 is CASQGAGGYNEQFF. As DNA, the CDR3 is TGTGCCAGCCAAGGAGCGGGAGGGTACAATGAGCAGTTCTTC.